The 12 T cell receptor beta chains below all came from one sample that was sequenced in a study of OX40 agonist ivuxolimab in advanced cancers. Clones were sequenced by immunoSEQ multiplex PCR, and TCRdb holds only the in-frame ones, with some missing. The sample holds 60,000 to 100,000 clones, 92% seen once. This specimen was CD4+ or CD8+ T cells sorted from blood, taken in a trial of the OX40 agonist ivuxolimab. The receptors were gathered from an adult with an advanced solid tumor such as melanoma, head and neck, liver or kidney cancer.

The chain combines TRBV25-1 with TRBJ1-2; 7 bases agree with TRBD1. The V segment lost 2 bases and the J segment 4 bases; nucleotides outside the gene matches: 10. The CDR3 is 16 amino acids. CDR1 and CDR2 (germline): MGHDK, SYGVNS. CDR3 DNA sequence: TGTGCCAGCAGTGAACCGGGCCAGGGGGGGGGCTATGGCTACACCTTC. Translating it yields CASSEPGQGGGYGYTF.

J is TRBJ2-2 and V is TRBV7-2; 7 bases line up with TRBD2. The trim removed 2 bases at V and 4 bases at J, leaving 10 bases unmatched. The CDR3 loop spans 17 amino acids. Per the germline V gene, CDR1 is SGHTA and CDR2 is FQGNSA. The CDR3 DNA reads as TGTGCCAGCAGCTTACGAGGGGAGGGAGCACGCACCGGGGAGCTGTTTTTT. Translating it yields CASSLRGEGARTGELFF.

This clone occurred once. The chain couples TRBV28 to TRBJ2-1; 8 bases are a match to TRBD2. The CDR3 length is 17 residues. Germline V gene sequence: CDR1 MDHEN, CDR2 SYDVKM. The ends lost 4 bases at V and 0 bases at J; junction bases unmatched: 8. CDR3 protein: CASSSPSGYSSYNEQFF. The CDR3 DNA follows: TGTGCCAGCAGTTCTCCTAGCGGGTACAGCTCCTACAATGAGCAGTTCTTC.

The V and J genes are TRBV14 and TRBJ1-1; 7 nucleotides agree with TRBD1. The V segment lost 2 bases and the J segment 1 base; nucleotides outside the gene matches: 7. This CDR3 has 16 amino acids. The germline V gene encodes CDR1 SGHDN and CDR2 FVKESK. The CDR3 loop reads CASSQSTGAKNTEAFF. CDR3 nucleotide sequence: TGTGCCAGCAGCCAAAGTACAGGGGCGAAGAACACTGAAGCTTTCTTT.

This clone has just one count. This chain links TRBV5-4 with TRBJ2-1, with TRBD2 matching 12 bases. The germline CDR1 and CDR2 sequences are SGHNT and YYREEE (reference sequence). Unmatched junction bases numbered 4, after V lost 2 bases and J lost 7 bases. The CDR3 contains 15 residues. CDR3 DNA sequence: TGTGCCAGCAGCTTTCTAGCGGGAGGGGTGAATGAGCAGTTCTTC. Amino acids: CASSFLAGGVNEQFF.

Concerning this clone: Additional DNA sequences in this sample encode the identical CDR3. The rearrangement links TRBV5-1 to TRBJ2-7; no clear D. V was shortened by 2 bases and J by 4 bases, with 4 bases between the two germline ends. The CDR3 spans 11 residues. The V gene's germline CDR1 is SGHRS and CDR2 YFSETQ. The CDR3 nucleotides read TGCGCCAGCAGCTTAGATTACGAGCAGTACTTC. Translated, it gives CASSLDYEQYF.

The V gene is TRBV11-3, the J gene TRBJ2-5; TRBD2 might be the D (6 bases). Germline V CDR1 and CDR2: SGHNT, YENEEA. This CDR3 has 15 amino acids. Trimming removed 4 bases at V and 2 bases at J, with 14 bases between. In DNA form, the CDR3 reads TGTGCCAGCAGCTCCGGGACTGTGTTACAAGAGACCCAGTACTTC. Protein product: CASSSGTVLQETQYF. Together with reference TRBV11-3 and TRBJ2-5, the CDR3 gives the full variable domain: EAGVVQSPRYKIIEKKQPVAFWCNPISGHNTLYWYLQNLGQGPELLIRYENEEAVDDSQLPKDRFSAERLKGVDSTLKIQPAELGDSAVYLCASSSGTVLQETQYFGPGTRLLVL.

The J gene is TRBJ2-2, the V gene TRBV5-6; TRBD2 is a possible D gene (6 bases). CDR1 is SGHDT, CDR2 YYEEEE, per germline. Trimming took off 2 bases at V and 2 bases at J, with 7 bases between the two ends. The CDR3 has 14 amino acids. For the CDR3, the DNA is TGTGCCAGCAGCTTCGGGGGAAACACCGGGGAGCTGTTTTTT. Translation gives CASSFGGNTGELFF.

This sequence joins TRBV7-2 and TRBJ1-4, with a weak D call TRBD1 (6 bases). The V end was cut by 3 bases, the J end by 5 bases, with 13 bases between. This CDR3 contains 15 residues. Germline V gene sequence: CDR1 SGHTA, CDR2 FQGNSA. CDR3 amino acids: CASSLSDSLNEKLFF. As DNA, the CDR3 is TGTGCCAGCAGCTTGTCGGACAGCCTAAATGAAAAACTGTTTTTT.

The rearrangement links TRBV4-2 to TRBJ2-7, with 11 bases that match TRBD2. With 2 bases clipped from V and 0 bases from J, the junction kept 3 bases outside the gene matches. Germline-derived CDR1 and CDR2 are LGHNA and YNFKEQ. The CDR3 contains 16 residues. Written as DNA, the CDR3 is TGTGCCAGCAGCCAAATAGCGGGGGGGAGCTCCTACGAGCAGTACTTC. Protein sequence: CASSQIAGGSSYEQYF.

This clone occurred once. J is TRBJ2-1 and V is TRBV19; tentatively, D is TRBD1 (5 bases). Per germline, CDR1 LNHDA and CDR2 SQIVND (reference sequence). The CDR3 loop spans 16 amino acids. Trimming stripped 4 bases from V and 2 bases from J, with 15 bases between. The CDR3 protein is CASSRVGAVTYNEQFF. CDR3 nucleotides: TGTGCCAGTAGTAGGGTTGGGGCTGTTACCTACAATGAGCAGTTCTTC.

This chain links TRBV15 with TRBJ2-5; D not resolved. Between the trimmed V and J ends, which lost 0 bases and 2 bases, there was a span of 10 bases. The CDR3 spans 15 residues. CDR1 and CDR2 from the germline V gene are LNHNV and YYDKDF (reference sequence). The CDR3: CATSRDIGFQETQYF. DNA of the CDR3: TGTGCCACCAGCAGAGATATAGGGTTTCAAGAGACCCAGTACTTC. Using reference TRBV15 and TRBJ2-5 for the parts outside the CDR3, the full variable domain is DAMVIQNPRYQVTQFGKPVTLSCSQTLNHNVMYWYQQKSSQAPKLLFHYYDKDFNNEADTPDNFQSRRPNTSFCFLDIRSPGLGDTAMYLCATSRDIGFQETQYFGPGTRLLVL.